Listed below are T cell receptor beta chains from one sample, sequenced in a study of shared clonotypes between healthy human individuals. Profiling relied on immunoSEQ multiplex PCR, and the TCRdb table lists in-frame clones only, not all of them. The table includes about 2.1 million clones, roughly 95% detected once. Sequenced sample: naive CD8+ T cells from PBMCs. The receptor source for this set is a man aged 18 to 29 in good health. Some clones in this sample may be carry-over from other donors' samples. CDR3s include the opening cysteine and the closing phenylalanine or tryptophan. D genes are given only for firm matches. Only part of the rows carry a size: once, few, many, or a class if the clone is expanded.

j_call | clone_size | d_call | v_call | cdr3_aa | cdr3_nt
TRBJ2-7 | once | TRBD1 | TRBV28 | CASSQLRDRGHTQSSYEQYF | TGTGCCAGCAGCCAACTCAGGGACAGGGGCCACACCCAGAGCTCCTACGAGCAGTACTTC
TRBJ1-5 | NA | NA | TRBV28 | CASSPTGASNQPQHF | TGTGCCAGCAGTCCAACCGGGGCCAGCAATCAGCCCCAGCATTTT
TRBJ1-3 | NA | NA | TRBV6-5 | CASSQRVSGNTIYF | TGTGCCAGCAGTCAGAGAGTCTCTGGAAACACCATATATTTT
TRBJ1-1 | few | NA | TRBV15 | CATADGMGTEAFF | TGTGCCACTGCAGACGGGATGGGCACTGAAGCTTTCTTT
TRBJ2-4 | NA | NA | TRBV13 | CASTLLVGMLAF | TGTGCCAGCACCCTCTTAGTAGGGATGCTCGCCTTC
TRBJ1-1 | NA | NA | TRBV29-1 | CSVVKGVGIMNTEAFF | TGCAGCGTTGTCAAGGGGGTAGGGATCATGAACACTGAAGCTTTCTTT
TRBJ2-3 | NA | NA | TRBV10-1 | CASSEGRSTDTQYF | TGCGCCAGCAGTGAAGGCAGGAGCACAGATACGCAGTATTTT
TRBJ2-2 | once | TRBD1 | TRBV5-1 | CASSWYRDRENTGELFF | TGCGCCAGCAGCTGGTACCGGGACAGGGAGAACACCGGGGAGCTGTTTTTT
TRBJ1-2 | NA | NA | TRBV18 | CASSPRHRDANYGYTF | TGTGCCAGCTCACCACGCCACAGGGATGCTAACTATGGCTACACCTTC
TRBJ1-2 | few | TRBD1 | TRBV6-1 | CASSTRDRGFAGYTF | TGTGCCAGCAGTACTCGGGACAGGGGGTTCGCTGGCTACACCTTC